The entry below gives a single TCR beta chain sequence along with its context. Via CD45RO/CCR7/CD25/CD127/CD95/CD27, cells of the CD4+ naive, central memory, regulatory and stem cell-like memory subsets were sorted. Purities over 98% were achieved in all sorted populations. The data originate from a study of beta chain features in type 1 diabetes. Expressed TCRB transcripts were sequenced after all isolated RNA was converted to cDNA. Clones were read by immunoSEQ multiplex PCR, and TCRdb kept only the in-frame ones, dropping some. The sample has roughly 350,000 clones, about 10% seen once. V shed 2 bases, J shed 0 bases, and the junction held 7 bases outside the gene matches. Germline V gives CDR1 SGHDN, CDR2 FVKESK. The CDR3 runs 17 residues.

This TCR came from a woman in her thirties in good health. The chain carries TRBV14 and TRBJ2-3; 8 bases match TRBD2. Source material: naive CD4+ T cells from blood. This chain's CDR3 is CASSQPAGVASTDTQYF. The CDR3, as DNA: TGTGCCAGCAGCCAACCAGCGGGAGTCGCTAGCACAGATACGCAGTATTTT.